A single sample gave rise to the 11 T cell receptor beta chains below, sequenced in a study of T cells in Graves' hyperthyroidism and ophthalmopathy. Using RNA transcripts as the source, TCR beta CDR3 regions were amplified. TCR CDR3 regions were first amplified by RT-PCR with HTBI primers. TCRdb re-derived calls from the multiplex PCR reads in MiXCR, one entry per CDR3 protein. The sample has nearly 750,000 distinct CDR3 sequences; about 35% are singletons. Sequences were obtained from blood. The receptors derive from a woman aged 40 to 50 with Graves' hyperthyroidism.

This clonotype was counted between two and nine times. The chain recombines TRBV28 with TRBJ2-7, with D possibly matching TRBD1 (6 bases). The germline V gene has CDR1 MDHEN and CDR2 SYDVKM. The length of the CDR3 is 15 residues. Deletions cut 6 bases from V and 5 bases from J, with 20 bases between. This chain's CDR3 is CASRLLGGNIDEQYF. In nucleotides, the CDR3 is TGTGCCAGCAGGCTCCTTGGGGGCAATATCGACGAGCAGTACTTC.

This sequence joins TRBV7-2 and TRBJ1-2; 8 bases map to TRBD1. This CDR3 contains 15 residues. The V gene end was trimmed by 5 bases and the J gene end by 1 base; junction bases not matched to a gene: 6. Germline V gene lookup returns CDR1 SGHTA and CDR2 FQGNSA. CDR3: CASSPTTGVNYGYTF. The CDR3 region has the DNA TGTGCCAGCAGCCCAACGACAGGGGTTAACTATGGCTACACCTTC.

The V and J genes are TRBV11-2 and TRBJ1-3; no reliable D call. Trimming removed 2 bases at V and 4 bases at J, with 12 bases between. The V gene's germline CDR1 is SGHAT and CDR2 FQNNGV. The CDR3 is 15 residues long. CDR3 in amino acids: CASSLSSPPGNTIYF. In nucleotides, the CDR3 is TGTGCCAGCAGCTTATCCAGCCCCCCGGGAAACACCATATATTTT.

This chain uses TRBV29-1 with TRBJ2-5, with D unclear. V was shortened by 0 bases and J by 3 bases, with 14 bases between the two germline ends. The CDR3 is made up of 15 amino acids. CDR1 SQVTM and CDR2 ANQGSEA come from the germline V gene. CDR3 in DNA: TGCAGCGTTGAAGATCTTGCGGCCAGAGAAGAGACCCAGTACTTC. Translated, it gives CSVEDLAAREETQYF. The whole variable domain, filled in from reference TRBV29-1 and TRBJ2-5, reads SAVISQKPSRDICQRGTSLTIQCQVDSQVTMMFWYRQQPGQSLTLIATANQGSEATYESGFVIDKFPISRPNLTFSTLTVSNMSPEDSSIYLCSVEDLAAREETQYFGPGTRLLVL.

A few counts support this clonotype. J is TRBJ1-6 and V is TRBV7-6; D is uncertain. The germline gives CDR1 SGHVS, CDR2 FNYEAQ. The V end lost 5 bases, the J end lost 15 bases, and 14 bases lay between the germline ends. This CDR3 is built from 12 residues. The CDR3 sequence is CASSPRTGDLHF. CDR3 nucleotide sequence: TGTGCCAGCAGCCCTCGAACTGGGGACCTCCACTTT.

This clonotype has at least ten counts. This sequence joins TRBV20-1 and TRBJ2-5; 9 bases fit TRBD1. Germline values: CDR1 DFQATT, CDR2 SNEGSKA (reference sequence). This CDR3 region has 15 residues. The V gene end was trimmed by 0 bases and the J gene end by 2 bases; junction bases not matched to a gene: 4. The CDR3 DNA is TGCAGTGCTAGAGACGGACAGGGGTCACAAGAGACCCAGTACTTC. This sequence encodes CSARDGQGSQETQYF.

This clonotype was seen only a few times. The V call is TRBV12-3 or TRBV12-4, the J call TRBJ1-3; D is ambiguous. This CDR3 region has 15 residues. V was clipped by 6 bases and J by 0 bases, with 12 bases between them. The CDR3 is CASSLAWVSGNTIYF. The CDR3 coding sequence is TGTGCCAGCAGCCTTGCCTGGGTCTCTGGAAACACCATATATTTT.

This clonotype appeared once. This sequence may be a read error, since a much larger clone differs from it by one base. V gene TRBV5-6 combines with J gene TRBJ1-6; the match to TRBD1 covers 7 bases. The CDR3 contains 15 residues. Germline V lookup: CDR1 SGHDT, CDR2 YYEEEE. Trimming took 2 bases from V and 11 from J; bases not matched to a gene: 10. The CDR3, as DNA: TGTGCCAGCAGCTTTTTTGACAGGGTCGACCCACCCCTCCACTTT. Amino acids: CASSFFDRVDPPLHF.

The J gene is TRBJ1-2, the V gene TRBV6-1, with TRBD1 as a possible D gene (6 bases). This CDR3 has 14 amino acids. The V end was cut by 5 bases, the J end by 4 bases, with 14 bases between. The germline CDR1 and CDR2 sequences are MNHNS and SASEGT. CDR3 region: CASSQTGTTYGYTF. CDR3 nucleotides: TGTGCCAGCAGTCAAACCGGGACAACCTATGGCTACACCTTC.

There are many counts of this clonotype. The chain employs TRBV5-5 and TRBJ1-5; D is possibly TRBD1 (5 bases). Trimming cost V 7 bases and J 0 bases, with 14 bases left between them. Germline loops: CDR1 SGHKS, CDR2 YYEKEE (reference sequence). The CDR3 length is 15 residues. In DNA, the CDR3 is TGTGCCAGCCACGAGGGGCCATATAGCAATCAGCCCCAGCATTTT. As protein: CASHEGPYSNQPQHF.

The DNA of the CDR3 is TGTGCCAGCAGCTTAGTGGGAGGTGGGGCCCGCATCGGGGAGCTGTTTTTT. Its translation is CASSLVGGGARIGELFF. The chain joins TRBV7-2 to TRBJ2-2; D possibly corresponds to TRBD2 (6 bases). The germline V gene has CDR1 SGHTA and CDR2 FQGNSA. The CDR3 is made up of 17 amino acids. The ends were cut back, 1 base at V and 7 bases at J, with 19 bases in the middle.